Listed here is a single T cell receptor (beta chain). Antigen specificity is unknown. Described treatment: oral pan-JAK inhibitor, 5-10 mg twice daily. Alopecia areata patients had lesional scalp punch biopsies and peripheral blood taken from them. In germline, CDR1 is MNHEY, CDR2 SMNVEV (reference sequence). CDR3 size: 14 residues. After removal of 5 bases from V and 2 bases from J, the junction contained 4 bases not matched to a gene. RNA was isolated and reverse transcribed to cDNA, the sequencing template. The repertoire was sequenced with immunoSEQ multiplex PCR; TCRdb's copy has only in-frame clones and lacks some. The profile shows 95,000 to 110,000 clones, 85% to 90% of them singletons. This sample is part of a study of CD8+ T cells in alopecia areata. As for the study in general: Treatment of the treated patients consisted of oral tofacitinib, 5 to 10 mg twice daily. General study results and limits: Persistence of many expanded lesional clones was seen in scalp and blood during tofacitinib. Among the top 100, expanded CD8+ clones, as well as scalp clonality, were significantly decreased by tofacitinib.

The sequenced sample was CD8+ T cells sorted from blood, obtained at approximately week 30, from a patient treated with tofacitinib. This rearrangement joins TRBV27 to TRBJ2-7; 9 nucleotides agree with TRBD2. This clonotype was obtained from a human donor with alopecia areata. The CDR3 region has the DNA TGTGCCAGCAGTAATAGCGGGAGCGCCTACGAGCAGTACTTC. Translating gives CASSNSGSAYEQYF.